Reported below is one T cell receptor beta chain. This clonotype showed up many times. This clone's antigen is unknown. Per-base quality was not reported, and no clone a single base away is much larger than it. The record originates from a study of Graves' ophthalmopathy and Graves' hyperthyroidism (dated by TCRdb to 2016 to 2018). Concerning the study at large: Peripheral blood was collected before any treatment was given, at the time of initial diagnosis. The study used signatures of the TCR beta repertoire to tell Graves' ophthalmopathy apart from Graves' hyperthyroidism and to predict which patients would progress to ophthalmopathy. In total, 135 blood samples were TCR-sequenced: approximately 40 ophthalmopathy, under 85 hyperthyroidism and 17 hyperthyroidism-to-ophthalmopathy patients. To explore V-J signatures that separate ophthalmopathy from hyperthyroidism, a discovery set of about a hundred patients was enrolled, consisting of about 45 with ophthalmopathy and some 59 with stable hyperthyroidism. For independent validation, a separate cohort was made up of approximately 19 hyperthyroidism patients plus 17 patients who later progressed from hyperthyroidism to ophthalmopathy. T-cell repertoires of thyroid tissue and blood were compared in several hyperthyroidism patients. Following sample collection, hyperthyroidism patients were given methimazole at a starting dose of 30 mg daily, and ophthalmopathy patients were given high-dose intravenous methylprednisolone. The approximately 100 discovery patients were divided at random into training and test sets in a 7:3 ratio.

Overall study outcomes, separate from this receptor: No statistical method was used to set the sample size in advance, and the investigators knew which group each participant was assigned to. The 13-signature model separated ophthalmopathy from stable hyperthyroidism with approximately 90% sensitivity and 81.08% specificity in cross-validation, and 80%/75% in the test set. In validation, the model predicted ophthalmopathy progression with nearly 71% sensitivity and approximately 72% specificity; roughly 12 predicted patients were CT-confirmed with GO in a median of approximately 6.2 months. Among expanded thyroid clonotypes with frequency above 0.001, most also showed up in blood, which suggests that blood repertoires may reflect the thyroid immune response.

Patients with ophthalmopathy had moderately to severely active disease, with a Clinical Activity Score of 3 or more, a NOSPECS grade of 4 or more, and a disease duration of less than 3 months. Patients with other autoimmune diseases, uncontrolled infections, pregnancy or lactation were excluded. Clinical symptoms, serum thyroxine, TRAb, thyroid ultrasound and orbital computed tomography formed the basis of the diagnosis. Ficoll-Paque density gradient centrifugation was used to isolate PBMCs from around 10 ml of fresh peripheral blood. Trizol reagent was used to extract the total RNA, and its quality was then checked on an Agilent 2100 Bioanalyzer. TCR beta CDR3 regions were amplified from RNA transcripts for repertoire sequencing. The first round of RT-PCR was done with HTBI primers and the Qiagen OneStep RT-PCR kit, and was followed by a second round of multiplex PCR, then size selection and purification. Libraries were sequenced paired-end with 100 bp reads on an Illumina HiSeq2000. As for the authors' bioinformatics: SOAPnuke was used to process the reads, throwing out any read that had adapters, had uncalled bases, had a mean Phred below 15, or lacked an exact constant-primer or identifier match. COPE v1.2.5 was used to merge high-quality paired reads. Clonotypes were defined as unique nucleotide sequences and were aligned to IMGT TRB V, D and J references using MiTCR v1.1. Only V-J combinations with frequency above 0.0001 were analysed, covering around 99% of repertoires. A TCR clonal expansion and chaos score per V-J combination was defined as the ratio of F50 clonal expansion to chaos observed in the TCRdist matrix. Welch's t-statistics and random forest were used to narrow the features down to about a dozen V-J combinations, which were then fed into a naive Bayes classifier. The similarity between thyroid and blood repertoires was quantified using the Morisita-Horn index. The public reads were quality trimmed at Q25 with fastp and then assembled into clones with MiXCR by TCRdb, keeping productive beta chains. Each entry is one CDR3 protein sequence, shown with its most common DNA and genes. What appears here as the V and J calls and clone size reflects TCRdb's work, not the paper's. The sample table records about 200,000 distinct CDR3 sequences; 25% to 30% of these occur just once. Of the sample, approximately 8.6% is held by the ten largest clones.

The germline V gene encodes CDR1 SGHRS and CDR2 YFSETQ. A distance of 12 bases separates the germline ends of V and J, which lose 1 base and 2 bases respectively. Inclusive of the bounding cysteine and phenylalanine, the CDR3 is 15 residues long. Left in the record is the CDR3 DNA by itself, 45 bases read in frame from the first base. This receptor was taken from a man aged 50 to 59 with Graves' ophthalmopathy. Donor details come from another sample of the same person, matched by shared clones. The V gene is TRBV5-1 and the J gene is TRBJ2-5, with no confidently assigned D gene. Material for sequencing was peripheral blood. The DNA reads TGCGCCAGCAGCTTGTCTTTTGCCGGTCAAGAGACCCAGTACTTC. It specifies CASSLSFAGQETQYF.